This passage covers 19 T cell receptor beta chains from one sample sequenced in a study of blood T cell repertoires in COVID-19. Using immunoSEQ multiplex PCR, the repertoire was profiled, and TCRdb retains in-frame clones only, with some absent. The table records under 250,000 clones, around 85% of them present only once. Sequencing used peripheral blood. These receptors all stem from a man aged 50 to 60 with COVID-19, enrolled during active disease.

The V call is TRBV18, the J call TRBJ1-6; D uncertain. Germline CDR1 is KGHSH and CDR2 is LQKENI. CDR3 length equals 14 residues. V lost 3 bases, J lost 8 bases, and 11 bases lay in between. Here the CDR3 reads CASSPPGPYSPLHF. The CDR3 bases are TGTGCCAGCTCACCGCCTGGGCCTTATTCACCCCTCCACTTT.

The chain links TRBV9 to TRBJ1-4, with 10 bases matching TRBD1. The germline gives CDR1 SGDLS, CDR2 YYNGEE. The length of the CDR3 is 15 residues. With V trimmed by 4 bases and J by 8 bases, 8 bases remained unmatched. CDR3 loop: CASSPRQGAQEKLFF. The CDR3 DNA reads TGTGCCAGCAGCCCCCGACAGGGGGCGCAGGAAAAACTGTTTTTT.

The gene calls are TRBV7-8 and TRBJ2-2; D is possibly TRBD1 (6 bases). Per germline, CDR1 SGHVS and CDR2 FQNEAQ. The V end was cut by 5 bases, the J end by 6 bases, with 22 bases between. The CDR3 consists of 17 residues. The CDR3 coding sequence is TGTGCCAGCAGCGCGCTGTGGGGGCTGAATTTCTCCGGGGAGCTGTTTTTT. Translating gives CASSALWGLNFSGELFF.

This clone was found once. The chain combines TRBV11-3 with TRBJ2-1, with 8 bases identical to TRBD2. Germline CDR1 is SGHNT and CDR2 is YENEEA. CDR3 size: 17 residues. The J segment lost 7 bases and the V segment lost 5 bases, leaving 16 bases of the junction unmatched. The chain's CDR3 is CASSQRAGAQVGNEQFF. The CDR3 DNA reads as TGTGCCAGCAGCCAGCGAGCGGGGGCACAAGTAGGGAATGAGCAGTTCTTC.

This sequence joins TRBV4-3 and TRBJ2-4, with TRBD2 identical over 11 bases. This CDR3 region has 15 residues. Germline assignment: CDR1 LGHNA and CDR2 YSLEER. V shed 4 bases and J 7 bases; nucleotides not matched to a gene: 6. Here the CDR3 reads CASSRIAGGANIQYF. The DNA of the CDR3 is TGCGCCAGCAGCCGTATAGCGGGGGGGGCTAACATTCAGTACTTC.

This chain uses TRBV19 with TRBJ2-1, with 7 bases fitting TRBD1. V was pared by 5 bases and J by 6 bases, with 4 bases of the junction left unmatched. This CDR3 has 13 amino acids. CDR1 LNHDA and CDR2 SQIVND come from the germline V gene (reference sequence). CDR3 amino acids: CASSANRGNEQFF. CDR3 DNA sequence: TGTGCCAGTAGTGCAAACAGGGGCAATGAGCAGTTCTTC.

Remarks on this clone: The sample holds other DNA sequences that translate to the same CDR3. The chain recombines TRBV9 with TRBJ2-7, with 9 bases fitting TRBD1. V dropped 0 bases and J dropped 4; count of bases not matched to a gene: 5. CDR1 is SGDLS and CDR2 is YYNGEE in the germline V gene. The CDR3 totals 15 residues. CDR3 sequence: CASSVAPGQGYEQYF. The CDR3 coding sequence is TGTGCCAGCAGCGTAGCCCCGGGACAGGGTTACGAGCAGTACTTC.

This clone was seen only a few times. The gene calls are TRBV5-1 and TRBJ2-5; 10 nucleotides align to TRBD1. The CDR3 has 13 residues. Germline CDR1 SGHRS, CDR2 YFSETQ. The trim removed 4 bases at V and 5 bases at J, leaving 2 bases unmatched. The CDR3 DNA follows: TGCGCCAGCAGCATGGGACAGGGGGAGACCCAGTACTTC. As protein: CASSMGQGETQYF.

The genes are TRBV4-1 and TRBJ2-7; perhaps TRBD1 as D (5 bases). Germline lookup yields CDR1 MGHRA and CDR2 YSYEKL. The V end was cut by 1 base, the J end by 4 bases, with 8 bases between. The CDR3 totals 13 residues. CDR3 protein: CASSQGHRYEQYF. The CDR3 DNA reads TGCGCCAGCAGCCAAGGACACAGGTACGAGCAGTACTTC.

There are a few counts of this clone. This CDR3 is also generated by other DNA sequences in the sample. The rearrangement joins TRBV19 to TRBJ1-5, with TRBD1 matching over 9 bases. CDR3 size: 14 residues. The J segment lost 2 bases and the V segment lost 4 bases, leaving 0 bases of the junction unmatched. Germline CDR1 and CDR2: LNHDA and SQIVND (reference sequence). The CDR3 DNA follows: TGTGCCAGTAGTAGGACAGGGGGCAATCAGCCCCAGCATTTT. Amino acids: CASSRTGGNQPQHF.

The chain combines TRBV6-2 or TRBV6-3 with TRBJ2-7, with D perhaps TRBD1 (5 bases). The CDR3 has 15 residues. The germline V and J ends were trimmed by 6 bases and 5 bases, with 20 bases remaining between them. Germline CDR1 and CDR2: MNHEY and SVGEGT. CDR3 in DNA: TGTGCCAGCAGCGACCCAGGGATCCCTAGACACGAGCAGTACTTC. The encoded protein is CASSDPGIPRHEQYF.

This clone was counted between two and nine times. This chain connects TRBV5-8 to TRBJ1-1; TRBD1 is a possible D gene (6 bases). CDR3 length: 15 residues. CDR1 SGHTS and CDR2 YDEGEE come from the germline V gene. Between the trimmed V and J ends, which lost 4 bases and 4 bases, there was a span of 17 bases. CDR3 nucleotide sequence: TGTGCCAGCAGCCCCGAGACAGGCCGGGGCACTGAAGCTTTCTTT. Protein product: CASSPETGRGTEAFF.

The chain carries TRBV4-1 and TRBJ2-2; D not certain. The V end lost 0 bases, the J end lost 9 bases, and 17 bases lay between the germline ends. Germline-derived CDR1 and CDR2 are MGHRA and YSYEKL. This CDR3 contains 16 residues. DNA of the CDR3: TGCGCCAGCAGCCAAGATTTGACACCCTTAACCCGGGAGCTGTTTTTT. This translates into CASSQDLTPLTRELFF.

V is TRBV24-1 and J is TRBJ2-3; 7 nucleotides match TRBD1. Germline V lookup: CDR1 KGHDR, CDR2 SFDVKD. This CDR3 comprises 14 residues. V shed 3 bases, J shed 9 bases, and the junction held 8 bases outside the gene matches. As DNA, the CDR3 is TGTGCCACCAGTGATCCCGGACAGGTAGGCACGCAGTATTTT. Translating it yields CATSDPGQVGTQYF.

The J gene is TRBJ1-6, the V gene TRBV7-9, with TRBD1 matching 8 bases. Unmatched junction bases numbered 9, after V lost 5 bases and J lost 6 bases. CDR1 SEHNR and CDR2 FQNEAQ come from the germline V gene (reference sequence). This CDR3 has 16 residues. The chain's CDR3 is CASSVPQGVGNSPLHF. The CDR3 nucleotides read TGTGCCAGCAGCGTCCCACAGGGGGTTGGTAATTCACCCCTCCACTTT.

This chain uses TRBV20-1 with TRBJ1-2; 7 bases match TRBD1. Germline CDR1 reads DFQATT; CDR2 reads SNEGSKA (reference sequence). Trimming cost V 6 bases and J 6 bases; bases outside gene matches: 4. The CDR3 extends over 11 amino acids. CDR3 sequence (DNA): TGCAGTGCCCAGGGGGGTCATGGCTACACCTTC. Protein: CSAQGGHGYTF.

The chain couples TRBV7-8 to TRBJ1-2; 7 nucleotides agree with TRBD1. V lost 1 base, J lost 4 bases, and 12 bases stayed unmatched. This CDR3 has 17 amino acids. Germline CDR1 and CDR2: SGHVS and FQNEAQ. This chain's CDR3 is CASSLGRPQGVGYGYTF. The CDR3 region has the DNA TGTGCCAGCAGCTTAGGTCGCCCCCAGGGGGTCGGCTATGGCTACACCTTC.

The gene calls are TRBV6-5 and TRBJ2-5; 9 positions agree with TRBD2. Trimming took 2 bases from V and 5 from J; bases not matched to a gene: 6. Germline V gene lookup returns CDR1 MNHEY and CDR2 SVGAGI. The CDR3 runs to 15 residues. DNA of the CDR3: TGTGCCAGCAGTTACCTGCGGGGGGGTGAGGAGACCCAGTACTTC. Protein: CASSYLRGGEETQYF.

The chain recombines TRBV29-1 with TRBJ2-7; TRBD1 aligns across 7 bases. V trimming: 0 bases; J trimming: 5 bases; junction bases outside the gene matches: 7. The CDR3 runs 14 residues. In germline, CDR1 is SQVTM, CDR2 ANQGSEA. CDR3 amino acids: CSVEDPVRGNEQYF. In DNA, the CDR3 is TGCAGCGTTGAAGATCCGGTCAGGGGGAACGAGCAGTACTTC.